What follows are 29 T cell receptor beta chains derived from one specimen sequenced in a study of T cells of healthy individuals. TCRdb redid the calling of the 5' RACE reads with MiXCR, one entry per CDR3 protein. The table records nearly 100,000 distinct CDR3 sequences, under 20% of them present only once. The receptors derive from a human donor in good health.

A few counts support this clonotype. This chain connects TRBV7-2 to TRBJ2-3; 10 bases match TRBD2. J was trimmed by 4 bases and V by 3 bases; bases with no gene match: 4. The length of the CDR3 is 15 residues. Germline lookup yields CDR1 SGHTA and CDR2 FQGNSA. This chain's CDR3 is CASSLGAGGADTQYF. The CDR3, as DNA: TGTGCCAGCAGCTTGGGAGCGGGGGGGGCAGATACGCAGTATTTT.

This clonotype came up many times. The chain couples TRBV5-1 to TRBJ2-5; 8 bases map to TRBD1. The CDR3 runs to 15 residues. The trim removed 4 bases at V and 1 base at J, leaving 6 bases unmatched. Looked up from germline, CDR1 is SGHRS and CDR2 is YFSETQ. CDR3 sequence: CASSQQGGSQETQYF. In DNA, the CDR3 is TGCGCCAGCAGCCAACAGGGGGGCAGCCAAGAGACCCAGTACTTC.

This clonotype has a handful of counts. The J gene is TRBJ1-1, the V gene TRBV6-2 or TRBV6-3, with D unclear. Trimming left V 2 bases short and J 0 bases short, with 16 bases between. Germline CDR1 is MNHEY and CDR2 is SVGEGT. CDR3 length equals 17 residues. CDR3 protein: CASSYASRTDLNTEAFF. Here the CDR3 DNA reads TGTGCCAGCAGTTACGCGTCACGGACTGATTTGAACACTGAAGCTTTCTTT.

The count of this clonotype is one. V and J are TRBV4-3 and TRBJ1-1; D not resolved. CDR1 and CDR2 from the germline V gene are LGHNA and YSLEER. Between the trimmed V and J ends, which lost 3 bases and 0 bases, there was a span of 5 bases. The CDR3 is made up of 13 amino acids. CDR3 bases: TGCGCCAGCAGCCACGCTCTGAACACTGAAGCTTTCTTT. This gives the protein CASSHALNTEAFF.

This clonotype was observed a handful of times. The J gene is TRBJ1-4, the V gene TRBV5-5; 8 bases line up with TRBD1. The junction had 5 bases not matched to a gene; V was cut back by 2 bases and J by 8 bases. CDR1 is SGHKS, CDR2 YYEKEE, per germline (reference sequence). This CDR3 contains 14 residues. The CDR3 here is CASSFRDRPEKLFF. CDR3 bases: TGTGCCAGCAGCTTTCGGGACAGGCCGGAAAAACTGTTTTTT.

This clonotype was observed a handful of times. The chain employs TRBV29-1 and TRBJ2-5; a possible D gene is TRBD2 (6 bases). Trimming took 4 bases from V and 7 from J, leaving 7 bases between them. The CDR3 is 10 residues long. The germline gives CDR1 SQVTM, CDR2 ANQGSEA. The CDR3 DNA sequence: TGCAGCGTTGTGGAGGGGACCCAGTACTTC. As protein: CSVVEGTQYF. Full variable domain (outside the CDR3, taken from reference TRBV29-1 and TRBJ2-5): SAVISQKPSRDICQRGTSLTIQCQVDSQVTMMFWYRQQPGQSLTLIATANQGSEATYESGFVIDKFPISRPNLTFSTLTVSNMSPEDSSIYLCSVVEGTQYFGPGTRLLVL.

The chain couples TRBV6-1 to TRBJ2-3; the D gene is possibly TRBD1 (6 bases). Germline values: CDR1 MNHNS, CDR2 SASEGT. This CDR3 region has 14 residues. The V end was cut by 8 bases, the J end by 2 bases, with 14 bases between. The CDR3 region is CASLGDTFTDTQYF. The CDR3 DNA reads TGTGCCAGCCTAGGGGACACCTTCACAGATACGCAGTATTTT.

The gene calls are TRBV28 and TRBJ1-1, with no clear D. In germline, CDR1 is MDHEN, CDR2 SYDVKM. CDR3 length: 16 residues. The V end lost 1 base, the J end lost 1 base, and 13 bases lay between the germline ends. CDR3 sequence (DNA): TGTGCCAGCAGTTTATTTTTGAGGGCGACGAACACTGAAGCTTTCTTT. Amino acids: CASSLFLRATNTEAFF. The variable domain in full, completed from reference TRBV28 and TRBJ1-1, reads DVKVTQSSRYLVKRTGEKVFLECVQDMDHENMFWYRQDPGLGLRLIYFSYDVKMKEKGDIPEGYSVSREKKERFSLILESASTNQTSMYLCASSLFLRATNTEAFFGQGTRLTVV.

This clonotype was counted a few times. The CDR3 protein is CSASRLGGAGGEQFF. CDR3 DNA: TGCAGTGCTAGCCGACTTGGCGGGGCCGGGGGTGAGCAGTTCTTC. V and J are TRBV20-1 and TRBJ2-1; D is perhaps TRBD2 (6 bases). The germline gives CDR1 DFQATT, CDR2 SNEGSKA (reference sequence). Trimming cost V 3 bases and J 9 bases, with 21 bases left between them. The CDR3 is made up of 15 amino acids.

This clonotype was observed at least ten times. The CDR3 loop is CSVVGRSTDTQYF. DNA for the CDR3: TGCAGCGTTGTCGGACGGAGCACAGATACGCAGTATTTT. The rearrangement uses TRBV29-1 and TRBJ2-3; D is unclear. V was trimmed by 4 bases and J by 0 bases, leaving 8 bases between them. The CDR3 is made up of 13 amino acids. CDR1 SQVTM and CDR2 ANQGSEA come from the germline V gene.

V usage is TRBV7-2 and J usage is TRBJ2-1; TRBD2 agrees at 9 bases. Germline loops: CDR1 SGHTA, CDR2 FQGNSA. The J segment lost 4 bases and the V segment lost 4 bases, leaving 8 bases of the junction unmatched. The CDR3 is 16 amino acids. This chain's CDR3 is CASSSSGTSRYNEQFF. In DNA form, the CDR3 reads TGTGCCAGCAGCTCGTCCGGGACTAGCAGGTACAATGAGCAGTTCTTC.

This clonotype was detected ten times or more. V and J are TRBV29-1 and TRBJ2-3; D possibly corresponds to TRBD1 (6 bases). CDR1 is SQVTM and CDR2 is ANQGSEA in the germline V gene. Trimming took 1 base from V and 4 from J, leaving 12 bases between them. CDR3 length: 14 amino acids. DNA of the CDR3: TGCAGCGTTGAAGGGGGGCCTGGCTCAGATACGCAGTATTTT. As protein: CSVEGGPGSDTQYF.

This clonotype was observed a few times. The V call is TRBV6-5, the J call TRBJ2-3; 7 bases agree with TRBD2. Trimming took 5 bases from V and 2 from J; bases not matched to a gene: 10. The CDR3 is 16 amino acids. Germline V gene data show CDR1 as MNHEY and CDR2 as SVGAGI. In DNA, the CDR3 is TGTGCCAGCAGTCGAGCCGGGGGGTTATCCACAGATACGCAGTATTTT. Encoded protein: CASSRAGGLSTDTQYF.

The rearrangement uses TRBV2 and TRBJ2-5; D remains unclear. The ends were cut back, 4 bases at V and 5 bases at J, with 8 bases in the middle. Germline CDR1 reads SNHLY; CDR2 reads FYNNEI. This CDR3 has 12 amino acids. The CDR3 is CASSVAAETQYF. DNA for the CDR3: TGTGCCAGCAGTGTGGCGGCGGAGACCCAGTACTTC.

V gene TRBV2 combines with J gene TRBJ1-3; D perhaps matches TRBD1 (6 bases). Trimming left V 10 bases short and J 1 base short, with 11 bases between. The CDR3 has 13 amino acids. Germline loops: CDR1 SNHLY, CDR2 FYNNEI. The CDR3 sequence is CATGEPSGNTIYF. In nucleotides, the CDR3 is TGTGCCACAGGGGAACCATCTGGAAACACCATATATTTT. The whole variable domain, filled in from reference TRBV2 and TRBJ1-3, reads EPEVTQTPSHQVTQMGQEVILRCVPISNHLYFYWYRQILGQKVEFLVSFYNNEISEKSEIFDDQFSVERPDGSNFTLKIRSTKLEDSAMYFCATGEPSGNTIYFGEGSWLTVV.

This clonotype was counted only a few times. The chain combines TRBV7-3 with TRBJ1-1; D might be TRBD1 (6 bases). Trimming took off 8 bases at V and 3 bases at J, with 19 bases between the two ends. Germline CDR1 is SGHTA and CDR2 is FQGTGA. The CDR3 extends over 15 amino acids. Written as DNA, the CDR3 is TGTGCCAGCCGGCTTGGAGGGGGGGCTTACACTGAAGCTTTCTTT. This sequence encodes CASRLGGGAYTEAFF.

This clonotype has only a few counts. This chain uses TRBV4-2 with TRBJ1-6; D remains unclear. This CDR3 spans 17 amino acids. The V gene's germline CDR1 is LGHNA and CDR2 YNFKEQ. V shed 0 bases and J shed 8 bases, with 17 bases lying between them. CDR3 nucleotides: TGTGCCAGCAGCCAAGATCCCAACAGCCAGCCTCATTCACCCCTCCACTTT. It encodes CASSQDPNSQPHSPLHF.

The chain couples TRBV6-2 or TRBV6-3 to TRBJ2-3; perhaps TRBD1 as D (7 bases). The CDR3 is 17 amino acids. V lost 2 bases to trimming and J lost 4 bases, with 19 bases between them. CDR1 and CDR2 from the germline V gene are MNHEY and SVGEGT. CDR3 in amino acids: CASSYEEGGGGADTQYF. The CDR3 region has the DNA TGTGCCAGCAGTTACGAGGAAGGAGGAGGGGGCGCAGATACGCAGTATTTT.

Comments on this clonotype: One junction end disagrees with the germline gene, perhaps due to a read error. This CDR3 reads CARSLSPGVETQYF. Written as DNA, the CDR3 is TGTGCCAGGAGTTTATCCCCAGGCGTGGAGACCCAGTACTTC. The gene calls are TRBV28 and TRBJ2-5; the D is unclear. The CDR3 contains 14 residues. CDR1 is MDHEN, CDR2 SYDVKM, per germline.

This clonotype was counted only a few times. The rearrangement links TRBV2 to TRBJ1-2, with no clear D. The CDR3 is 8 amino acids. Germline-derived CDR1 and CDR2 are SNHLY and FYNNEI. Trimming left V 8 bases short and J 8 bases short, with 3 bases between. The CDR3 loop is CASRGYTF. In nucleotides, the CDR3 is TGTGCCAGCCGGGGCTACACCTTC.

This clonotype was seen a handful of times. This rearrangement joins TRBV19 to TRBJ2-2, with D maybe TRBD2 (5 bases). Germline CDR1 and CDR2: LNHDA and SQIVND (reference sequence). The V end lost 4 bases, the J end lost 5 bases, and 11 bases lay between the germline ends. This CDR3 spans 14 amino acids. CDR3 bases: TGTGCCAGTAGTACTTACGGGGAGACCGGGGAGCTGTTTTTT. Its protein is CASSTYGETGELFF.

This clonotype was found a few times. This chain connects TRBV27 to TRBJ1-2; TRBD1 is a possible D gene (6 bases). The V gene's germline CDR1 is MNHEY and CDR2 SMNVEV (reference sequence). This CDR3 is 16 amino acids long. Trimming took off 2 bases at V and 7 bases at J, with 20 bases between the two ends. DNA for the CDR3: TGTGCCAGCAGTTTACAAAAGGGGCAGGGGAGGACTGGCTACACCTTC. Its translation is CASSLQKGQGRTGYTF.

This clonotype appeared many times. The V gene is TRBV4-1, the J gene TRBJ2-3, with D maybe TRBD2 (7 bases). Germline values: CDR1 MGHRA, CDR2 YSYEKL. This CDR3 comprises 17 residues. V shed 0 bases and J shed 0 bases, with 13 bases lying between them. The CDR3 here is CASSQDRAGASTDTQYF. The CDR3 DNA reads as TGCGCCAGCAGCCAAGATAGGGCGGGGGCCAGCACAGATACGCAGTATTTT.

This clonotype was counted a few times. The chain uses TRBV6-5 and TRBJ1-1; tentatively, D is TRBD1 (6 bases). V lost 5 bases to trimming and J lost 5 bases, with 15 bases between them. CDR3 length: 14 amino acids. Per the germline V gene, CDR1 is MNHEY and CDR2 is SVGAGI. In DNA form, the CDR3 reads TGTGCCAGCAGTCCCCCCCGAGGGGGTACTGAAGCTTTCTTT. As protein: CASSPPRGGTEAFF.

V is TRBV7-2 and J is TRBJ1-4; D unresolved. V was pared by 5 bases and J by 4 bases, with 14 bases between. The CDR3 contains 15 residues. CDR1 is SGHTA, CDR2 FQGNSA, per germline. CDR3 region: CASSLSRMLNEKLFF. DNA of the CDR3: TGTGCCAGCAGCCTTAGTAGAATGCTTAATGAAAAACTGTTTTTT.

There are a few counts of this clonotype. The V gene is TRBV3-1, the J gene TRBJ2-7, with D perhaps TRBD2 (5 bases). Trimming removed 1 base from V and 2 bases from J, with 12 bases in between. CDR3 size: 15 residues. CDR1 LGHDT and CDR2 YNNKEL come from the germline V gene (reference sequence). Here the CDR3 reads CASSQGAGYTYEQYF. The CDR3 bases are TGTGCCAGCAGCCAAGGGGCGGGTTATACCTACGAGCAGTACTTC.

Many counts were recorded for this clonotype. The V gene is TRBV27, the J gene TRBJ2-7; the match to TRBD2 covers 11 bases. The CDR3 contains 15 residues. The germline gives CDR1 MNHEY, CDR2 SMNVEV (reference sequence). Losses at the gene ends were 6 bases for V and 2 bases for J; bases not matched to a gene: 6. This CDR3 is CASSRSGRAAYEQYF. The CDR3 bases are TGTGCCAGCAGCCGTAGCGGGAGGGCCGCCTACGAGCAGTACTTC.

This clonotype was detected only a few times. The chain employs TRBV4-2 and TRBJ2-2; 8 bases align to TRBD2. V gave up 0 bases and J gave up 4 bases; unmatched junction bases: 13. The CDR3 loop spans 19 amino acids. The germline CDR1 and CDR2 sequences are LGHNA and YNFKEQ. In DNA, the CDR3 is TGTGCCAGCAGCCAAGAGGCCAGCGGGAGTATTTTAAGCACCGGGGAGCTGTTTTTT. Translating it yields CASSQEASGSILSTGELFF.

This clonotype has just a few counts. V is TRBV5-1 and J is TRBJ2-3; no clear D gene. In germline, CDR1 is SGHRS, CDR2 YFSETQ. V lost 0 bases and J lost 0, with 8 bases in between. This CDR3 is built from 15 residues. For the CDR3, the DNA is TGCGCCAGCAGCTTGGACGGCAAGAGCACAGATACGCAGTATTTT. This codes for CASSLDGKSTDTQYF.